Below are 29 T cell receptor beta chains sequenced from a single sample in a study of shared clonotypes between healthy human individuals (dated by TCRdb to 2018 to 2020). Library preparation was by the immunoSEQ multiplex PCR assay. In its TCRdb copy, this immuneACCESS table keeps in-frame sequences only and misses some clones. Where compared with another copy, unresolved V genes explain less than half of these, and the others have no known cause. The sample table records under 600,000 clones; approximately 95% of these occur just once. About 0.06% of the sample lies in the top ten. Source material: naive CD4+ T cells sorted from blood. What this sample's cell subset or site label stands for: CD45RA+ positively selected. The receptors were sampled from a woman aged 25-40 years in good health.

The rearrangement links TRBV7-2 to TRBJ2-5; 11 positions agree with TRBD2. Germline V gives CDR1 SGHTA, CDR2 FQGNSA. With V trimmed by 1 base and J by 2 bases, 3 bases remained unmatched. The CDR3 is made up of 16 amino acids. In DNA form, the CDR3 reads TGTGCCAGCAGCTTAGGGACTAGCGGGCTTCAAGAGACCCAGTACTTC. Its protein is CASSLGTSGLQETQYF.

The V call is TRBV27, the J call TRBJ2-1; TRBD2 matches at 10 bases. Germline V gene data show CDR1 as MNHEY and CDR2 as SMNVEV (reference sequence). This CDR3 comprises 15 residues. The V and J ends lost 3 bases and 3 bases, in that order; junction bases with no gene match: 2. CDR3: CASSLTSGFYNEQFF. As DNA, the CDR3 is TGTGCCAGCAGTTTGACTAGCGGGTTCTACAATGAGCAGTTCTTC.

This CDR3 is CASSLGPGTSGSHEQYF. The CDR3 region has the DNA TGTGCCAGCAGCTTAGGGCCCGGGACTAGCGGTTCCCACGAGCAGTACTTC. J is TRBJ2-7 and V is TRBV11-2, with 11 bases matching TRBD2. The CDR3 extends over 17 amino acids. With V trimmed by 1 base and J by 5 bases, 10 bases remained unmatched. In germline, CDR1 is SGHAT, CDR2 FQNNGV.

This chain joins TRBV6-5 and TRBJ2-1; 10 nucleotides align to TRBD2. The germline V gene encodes CDR1 MNHEY and CDR2 SVGAGI. The CDR3 runs 15 residues. J was trimmed by 2 bases and V by 2 bases; bases with no gene match: 0. CDR3 protein: CASSYTSGAYNEQFF. The DNA of the CDR3 is TGTGCCAGCAGTTACACTAGCGGGGCCTACAATGAGCAGTTCTTC.

V and J are TRBV29-1 and TRBJ1-2; D remains unclear. This CDR3 has 14 amino acids. V was trimmed by 1 base and J by 2 bases, leaving 11 bases between them. The V gene's germline CDR1 is SQVTM and CDR2 ANQGSEA. The CDR3 DNA reads as TGCAGCGTTGAAGCCAGGCAGGACAACTATGGCTACACCTTC. It codes for CSVEARQDNYGYTF.

The count of this clone is one. The rearrangement uses TRBV7-8 and TRBJ2-5; possibly TRBD2 for D (5 bases). There are 15 residues in the CDR3. Germline V gene lookup returns CDR1 SGHVS and CDR2 FQNEAQ. Trimming left V 6 bases short and J 4 bases short, with 18 bases between. CDR3: CASSRGAAGVETQYF. DNA of the CDR3: TGTGCCAGCAGTCGGGGAGCGGCCGGGGTAGAGACCCAGTACTTC.

The chain recombines TRBV2 with TRBJ2-5; 7 nucleotides line up with TRBD2. The CDR3 has 13 residues. Germline values: CDR1 SNHLY, CDR2 FYNNEI. Trimming at V came to 7 bases and at J to 4 bases, leaving 6 bases not matched to a gene. CDR3 sequence: CASTGRSAETQYF. CDR3 DNA: TGTGCCAGCACCGGGAGGTCAGCAGAGACCCAGTACTTC.

The V and J genes are TRBV28 and TRBJ1-1, with D possibly matching TRBD1 (5 bases). Between the trimmed V and J ends, which lost 3 bases and 3 bases, there was a span of 17 bases. Germline V gene sequence: CDR1 MDHEN, CDR2 SYDVKM. CDR3 size: 16 residues. In DNA form, the CDR3 reads TGTGCCAGCAGTTTCCAGGGCCTGACCGAGGACACTGAAGCTTTCTTT. Residues: CASSFQGLTEDTEAFF.

This chain joins TRBV28 and TRBJ1-2; 9 bases fit TRBD1. With 7 bases clipped from V and 7 bases from J, the junction kept 7 bases outside the gene matches. In germline, CDR1 is MDHEN, CDR2 SYDVKM. The CDR3 runs 13 residues. Here the CDR3 DNA reads TGTGCCAGCAAGACAGGGGGAGTGTCTGGCTACACCTTC. The encoded protein is CASKTGGVSGYTF.

This sequence joins TRBV5-6 and TRBJ1-1, with a weak D call TRBD1 (5 bases). The V and J ends lost 3 bases and 3 bases respectively, with 15 bases between them. The germline V gene has CDR1 SGHDT and CDR2 YYEEEE. This CDR3 contains 15 residues. CDR3 coding DNA: TGTGCCAGCAGCTGGGGGAGGGCGGGTGACACTGAAGCTTTCTTT. Its protein is CASSWGRAGDTEAFF.

The CDR3 reads CASSSGADGYGYTF. CDR3 sequence (DNA): TGTGCCAGCAGTTCGGGGGCAGATGGCTATGGCTACACCTTC. This chain connects TRBV28 to TRBJ1-2, with D perhaps matching TRBD1 (6 bases). Germline assignment: CDR1 MDHEN and CDR2 SYDVKM. The CDR3 loop spans 14 amino acids. V was cut by 4 bases and J by 4 bases, with 13 bases left in between.

Here the CDR3 reads CASSPTGKGQPQHF. Written as DNA, the CDR3 is TGTGCCAGCAGCCCGACAGGGAAGGGGCAGCCCCAGCATTTT. This chain uses TRBV9 with TRBJ1-5, with 7 bases identical to TRBD1. Germline V gene data show CDR1 as SGDLS and CDR2 as YYNGEE. Trimming at V came to 4 bases and at J to 7 bases, leaving 8 bases not matched to a gene. The CDR3 length is 14 residues.

This chain joins TRBV5-1 and TRBJ2-1; D is possibly TRBD1 or TRBD2 (5 bases each). The CDR3 is made up of 13 amino acids. CDR1 is SGHRS and CDR2 is YFSETQ in the germline V gene. V shed 7 bases and J shed 3 bases, with 11 bases lying between them. Here the CDR3 reads CASGQGDYNEQFF. CDR3 in DNA: TGCGCCAGCGGTCAGGGAGACTACAATGAGCAGTTCTTC. Complete variable domain (other parts from reference TRBV5-1 and TRBJ2-1): KAGVTQTPRYLIKTRGQQVTLSCSPISGHRSVSWYQQTPGQGLQFLFEYFSETQRNKGNFPGRFSGRQFSNSRSEMNVSTLELGDSALYLCASGQGDYNEQFFGPGTRLTVL.

This chain joins TRBV28 and TRBJ2-2, with D perhaps TRBD1 (6 bases). The CDR3 contains 15 residues. Trimming took off 4 bases at V and 4 bases at J, with 13 bases between the two ends. From germline, CDR1 is MDHEN and CDR2 SYDVKM. The CDR3 spells CASSSQGRTTGELFF. CDR3 nucleotide sequence: TGTGCCAGCAGTTCCCAGGGGCGGACCACCGGGGAGCTGTTTTTT.

This sequence joins TRBV6-4 and TRBJ1-1; possibly TRBD1 for D (5 bases). CDR1 MRHNA and CDR2 SNTAGT come from the germline V gene. The CDR3 covers 11 residues. The V gene lost 6 bases and the J gene lost 7 bases, with 9 bases spanning the gap. The CDR3 loop is CASRQGGEAFF. In DNA form, the CDR3 reads TGTGCCAGCAGGCAGGGTGGTGAAGCTTTCTTT.

Concerning this clone: Other nucleotide sequences from this sample produce the same CDR3. V usage is TRBV7-3 and J usage is TRBJ2-3; 13 bases fit TRBD2. Germline V CDR1 and CDR2: SGHTA, FQGTGA. With 4 bases clipped from V and 5 bases from J, the junction kept 6 bases outside the gene matches. This CDR3 has 16 residues. The CDR3 loop reads CASSSGLAGVLDTQYF. DNA for the CDR3: TGTGCCAGCAGCTCCGGACTAGCGGGAGTTTTAGATACGCAGTATTTT.

This chain uses TRBV19 with TRBJ1-5; TRBD1 agrees at 11 bases. This CDR3 contains 16 residues. The V and J ends lost 4 bases and 2 bases, in that order; junction bases with no gene match: 4. Germline CDR1 reads LNHDA; CDR2 reads SQIVND (reference sequence). CDR3 nucleotides: TGTGCCAGTAGTAATCCGGGACAGGGGGGCAATCAGCCCCAGCATTTT. This encodes CASSNPGQGGNQPQHF. The full variable domain, completed using reference TRBV19 and TRBJ1-5, is DGGITQSPKYLFRKEGQNVTLSCEQNLNHDAMYWYRQDPGQGLRLIYYSQIVNDFQKGDIAEGYSVSREKKESFPLTVTSAQKNPTAFYLCASSNPGQGGNQPQHFGDGTRLSIL.

The V and J genes are TRBV4-2 and TRBJ1-1; D is unclear. V shed 0 bases and J shed 0 bases, with 11 bases lying between them. CDR3 length: 16 amino acids. Germline values: CDR1 LGHNA, CDR2 YNFKEQ. CDR3 sequence reads: CASSQEESSMNTEAFF. Written as DNA, the CDR3 is TGTGCCAGCAGCCAAGAAGAGTCATCTATGAACACTGAAGCTTTCTTT.

This chain joins TRBV5-5 and TRBJ2-7; TRBD1 might be the D (5 bases). CDR1 is SGHKS and CDR2 is YYEKEE in the germline V gene (reference sequence). V was cut by 1 base and J by 2 bases, with 7 bases left in between. The CDR3 runs 13 residues. CDR3 residues: CASSLHRTYEQYF. The CDR3 bases are TGTGCCAGCAGCTTGCACAGGACCTACGAGCAGTACTTC.

The genes are TRBV28 and TRBJ1-2; D gene ambiguous. Trimming stripped 4 bases from V and 8 bases from J, with 5 bases between. Germline-derived CDR1 and CDR2 are MDHEN and SYDVKM. The CDR3 has 10 residues. CDR3 in amino acids: CASSSRGYTF. CDR3 coding DNA: TGTGCCAGCAGTTCGCGCGGCTACACCTTC.

The chain recombines TRBV6-5 with TRBJ2-4; D uncertain. The ends were cut back, 2 bases at V and 5 bases at J, with 10 bases in the middle. In germline, CDR1 is MNHEY, CDR2 SVGAGI. The CDR3 is made up of 14 amino acids. The CDR3 here is CASSYKVIQNIQYF. The CDR3 nucleotides are TGTGCCAGCAGTTACAAAGTGATCCAAAACATTCAGTACTTC.

The gene calls are TRBV5-1 and TRBJ2-3; 10 bases map to TRBD2. With V trimmed by 2 bases and J by 4 bases, 16 bases remained unmatched. In germline, CDR1 is SGHRS, CDR2 YFSETQ. The CDR3 totals 19 residues. The CDR3 sequence: CASSLSGRGSGRAADTQYF. Written as DNA, the CDR3 is TGCGCCAGCAGCTTAAGTGGGAGAGGGAGCGGGAGGGCCGCAGATACGCAGTATTTT.

The table lists this clone with a few counts. The chain carries TRBV18 and TRBJ1-1; no clear D. This CDR3 has 14 amino acids. CDR1 and CDR2 from the germline V gene are KGHSH and LQKENI. V was pared by 3 bases and J by 2 bases, with 10 bases between. CDR3 sequence: CASSPSVANTEAFF. The CDR3 DNA sequence: TGTGCCAGCTCACCTTCCGTGGCCAACACTGAAGCTTTCTTT. The full variable domain, in which reference TRBV18 and TRBJ1-1 provide the parts outside the CDR3, is NAGVMQNPRHLVRRRGQEARLRCSPMKGHSHVYWYRQLPEEGLKFMVYLQKENIIDESGMPKERFSAEFPKEGPSILRIQQVVRGDSAAYFCASSPSVANTEAFFGQGTRLTVV.

This clone was detected once. V is TRBV7-9 and J is TRBJ2-2, with TRBD1 identical over 9 bases. Germline V gene data show CDR1 as SEHNR and CDR2 as FQNEAQ (reference sequence). J was trimmed by 4 bases and V by 5 bases; bases with no gene match: 8. The CDR3 has 16 amino acids. The CDR3 region is CASSPRRTGVTGELFF. DNA for the CDR3: TGTGCCAGCAGCCCCCGCCGGACAGGGGTCACCGGGGAGCTGTTTTTT.

The chain recombines TRBV6-6 with TRBJ2-7; D may correspond to TRBD1 or TRBD2 (5 bases each). The CDR3 is 15 amino acids. The germline gives CDR1 MNHNY, CDR2 SVGAGI (reference sequence). The germline V and J ends were trimmed by 4 bases and 2 bases, with 15 bases remaining between them. In nucleotides, the CDR3 is TGTGCCAGCAGTTCAACCGGGACGGGGACCTACGAGCAGTACTTC. Translation: CASSSTGTGTYEQYF.

The rearrangement links TRBV10-3 to TRBJ1-2, with 7 bases identical to TRBD1. In germline, CDR1 is ENHRY, CDR2 SYGVKD. After removal of 10 bases from V and 4 bases from J, the junction contained 6 bases not matched to a gene. The CDR3 runs to 12 residues. The CDR3 sequence: CATKTGPYGYTF. Here the CDR3 DNA reads TGTGCCACTAAGACAGGGCCCTATGGCTACACCTTC.

CDR3 DNA: TGTGCCAGCAGCTTAGCGGGGGGTAGATTAGATGAGCAGTTCTTC. This translates into CASSLAGGRLDEQFF. The chain has TRBV7-2 and TRBJ2-1; weak D call: TRBD2 (6 bases). This CDR3 comprises 15 residues. The V gene lost 0 bases and the J gene lost 8 bases, with 14 bases spanning the gap. The germline V gene has CDR1 SGHTA and CDR2 FQGNSA.

This clone came up once. The chain couples TRBV21-1 to TRBJ2-3. TRBV21-1 is noted as a pseudogene. This CDR3 contains 15 residues. The CDR3 reads CASTPRGGEADTQYF. The CDR3 DNA follows: TGTGCCAGCACCCCCAGGGGGGGGGAAGCCGATACGCAGTATTTT.

V gene TRBV25-1 combines with J gene TRBJ2-5; no definite D call. CDR3 length equals 12 residues. Germline V gene lookup returns CDR1 MGHDK and CDR2 SYGVNS. V dropped 1 base and J dropped 9 bases, with 9 bases sitting between them. The CDR3 is CASSEFHTAQYF. CDR3 DNA: TGTGCCAGCAGTGAATTCCACACGGCCCAGTACTTC.